This T cell receptor beta chain was recovered during a study of regulatory T cells in long-lasting Graves disease. In germline, CDR1 is SGHTA, CDR2 FQGNSA. CDR3 length: 14 residues. V shed 0 bases and J shed 6 bases, with 11 bases lying between them. As to time point: newly diagnosed GD, antithyroid drugs for less than 3 months. PBMC-extracted RNA yielded the TCR library. Study-wide findings and caveats: TRBV28, TRBJ1-2 and TRBJ2-5 were segments that persistent disease favored.

CDR3 regions were amplified by Arm-PCR using iRepertoire HTBI primers to build TCR beta libraries. TCRdb reprocessed the multiplex PCR reads with MiXCR, giving one entry per CDR3 protein. The table has 200,000 to 250,000 distinct CDR3 sequences, 20% seen once. Note on this clonotype: Its target is unknown.

The specimen comprised peripheral blood mononuclear cells (PBMCs), sampled at new diagnosis, from a patient treated with antithyroid drugs. The V gene is TRBV7-2, the J gene TRBJ1-2; the D is unclear. This TCR was sampled from a female donor with Graves disease. The CDR3 reads CASSLALSGHGYTF. Written as DNA, the CDR3 is TGTGCCAGCAGCTTAGCGTTATCCGGGCATGGCTACACCTTC. Combining the CDR3 with reference TRBV7-2 and TRBJ1-2 gives the whole variable domain GAGVSQSPSNKVTEKGKDVELRCDPISGHTALYWYRQSLGQGLEFLIYFQGNSAPDKSGLPSDRFSAERTGGSVSTLTIQRTQQEDSAVYLCASSLALSGHGYTFGSGTRLTVV.